This T cell receptor beta chain originates from a study of shared clonotypes between healthy human individuals. Study results and caveats: Memory subsets generally showed lower estimated richness than naive subsets.

A note on this clone: Its antigen is not identified.

The assay was carried out at the deep level. Each PCR replicate from the sorted subsets contained around 200 ng DNA, which is roughly 33,000 T cell genomes. Profiled with immunoSEQ multiplex PCR; TCRdb holds only in-frame clones, not every one. The sample records 550,000 to 750,000 clones, around 90% being singletons. The naive CD8 population came from CD45RO-negative cells selected for CCR7, without terminally differentiated effector memory CD45RA+ cells. Within Nashville, Tennessee resided all donors, each a Caucasian adult. The V gene's germline CDR1 is SEHNR and CDR2 FQNEAQ (reference sequence). The CDR3 extends over 16 amino acids. The ends were cut back, 8 bases at V and 0 bases at J, with 17 bases in the middle.

This receptor was obtained from a young man in good health. The rearrangement links TRBV7-9 to TRBJ2-1, with D hard to call. The source material was naive CD8+ T cells sorted from blood. The CDR3 region has the DNA TGTGCCAGCGGCCCCAGGAAGGATACCTCCTACAATGAGCAGTTCTTC. It yields the protein CASGPRKDTSYNEQFF.